A selection of T cell receptor beta chains follows, all from one sample in a study of blood T cells in healthy people across ages. TCRdb re-called the 5' RACE reads with MiXCR, one entry per CDR3 protein. The data contain approximately 1.5 million distinct CDR3 sequences, 42% of them singletons. Material: blood. These receptors were taken from a woman between 18 and 29 years old in good health. Both conserved end residues are part of each CDR3. D genes are given only for firm matches.

- | TRBJ1-4 | TRBV25-1 | CASSEFPNEKLFF
- | TRBJ1-2 | TRBV4-1 | CASSGTETGGYGYTF
- | TRBJ2-5 | TRBV7-6 | CASSLETGWLETQYF
TRBD1 | TRBJ2-7 | TRBV13 | CASSCKPRQGPYEQYF
- | TRBJ1-1 | TRBV29-1 | CSAYMNTEAFF
- | TRBJ1-5 | TRBV29-1 | CSVGDNNQPQHF
- | TRBJ2-3 | TRBV4-1 | CASREVDSLYLTDTQYF
TRBD2 | TRBJ2-3 | TRBV11-2 | CASSSEGRGRTDTQYF
TRBD1 | TRBJ2-7 | TRBV4-1 | CASSEGQKLYEQYF
TRBD2 | TRBJ2-5 | TRBV27 | CASSPQASGSLETQYF
- | TRBJ2-7 | TRBV7-2 | CASSLKLSGPYEQYF
TRBD2 | TRBJ2-3 | TRBV11-2 | CASSLGGGGGDTQYF
- | TRBJ2-7 | TRBV5-5 | CASEEYEQYF
- | TRBJ2-5 | TRBV6-6 | CASSYLDQETQYF
- | TRBJ1-5 | TRBV6-6 | CASTGRYSNQPQHF
- | - | TRBV29-1 | CSVAPRFDEQYF
- | TRBJ1-1 | TRBV6-1 | CASSAGGRDTEAFF